This T cell receptor (beta chain) originates from a study of blood T cell repertoires in COVID-19. Background on the study: Both acute and convalescent COVID-19 samples were obtained from the United States, Italy and Spain. T cells, B-cell-depleted T cells, or PBMCs supplied cDNA or gDNA.

Recruited during active infection, patients (from Seattle) were subsequently followed longitudinally. The CDR3 runs to 12 residues. V was pared by 3 bases and J by 7 bases, with 10 bases between. Original processing notes: Nucleated cell number was recorded as an estimate derived from reference gene primer amplification. The assay was immunoSEQ multiplex PCR, and TCRdb's table has in-frame clones only and misses some. That table supplies the V and J calls and clone size; D and trimming were determined from the DNA. Seen here are 200,000 to 250,000 clones, 83% observed once, and the top ten hold about 1.3%.

The TCR sequence derives from a woman younger than 45 with COVID-19, enrolled during active disease. Sequencing input: peripheral blood. The rearrangement links TRBV12-3 or TRBV12-4 to TRBJ2-7; perhaps TRBD2 as D (5 bases). DNA of the CDR3: TGTGCCAGCAGTTTTGTGGAGGCTGAGCAGTACTTC. Encoded protein: CASSFVEAEQYF.